What follows is one TCR beta chain and its context. What it binds is not known. The V gene's germline CDR1 is MNHEY and CDR2 SVGAGI. This CDR3 comprises 15 residues. Trimming took off 3 bases at V and 5 bases at J, with 13 bases between the two ends. CTLA-4 blockade with ipilimumab, together with focal radiation, was given to patients with chemo-refractory metastatic non-small-cell lung cancer. The sample originates from a study of radiotherapy plus CTLA-4 blockade in lung cancer. The wider study: Objective responses were seen in around 17% of patients, disease control in 31%. Study outcomes and limitations: The study found tumor-derived TCR clones expanded in blood after radiotherapy plus ipilimumab. Best predicting response, reportedly, were early blood T cell clone dynamics, with interferon-beta.

The method was immunoSEQ multiplex PCR; TCRdb's version includes in-frame clones alone and lacks a portion of them. The table lists about 97,000 clones, about 70% of them singletons. Sequencing used peripheral blood, obtained from a patient treated with radiotherapy plus ipilimumab. This sequence joins TRBV6-5 and TRBJ1-4; the D gene is possibly TRBD1 (6 bases). This sequence originates from a human donor with non-small cell lung cancer who had a partial response to radiotherapy plus ipilimumab. Some clones in this sample may be carry-over from other donors' samples. This CDR3 reads CASSYFPQGNEKLFF. The CDR3 bases are TGTGCCAGCAGTTATTTCCCACAGGGAAATGAAAAACTGTTTTTT.